This T cell receptor beta chain was identified during a study of T cell responses to AZD1222 COVID-19 vaccine. Study-level points and caveats: Rises in breadth and depth of Spike-specific TCRs came after two AZD1222 doses. Mapped onto spike, vaccine-associated CD4 TCRs spanned it and were dominant at 160-218 and 743-854.

V lost 4 bases, J lost 1 base, and 11 bases lay in between. There are 14 residues in the CDR3. CDR1 is MNHEY, CDR2 SMNVEV, per germline (reference sequence). The repertoire was sequenced with immunoSEQ multiplex PCR; TCRdb's copy has only in-frame clones and lacks some. The repertoire has approximately 74,000 clones, around four fifths of them found once; the top ten carry approximately 2.8%. In this sample, this clone turned up a few times. The antigen remains unidentified. This clonotype was obtained from an adult in good health. The genes are TRBV27 and TRBJ2-7; D is unclear. The sample was peripheral blood, taken on day 0 of AZD1222 vaccination. Here the CDR3 DNA reads TGTGCCAGCAGTTCGCAGTCCCATTCCTACGAGCAGTACTTC. This gives the protein CASSSQSHSYEQYF.